This T cell receptor beta chain came from a study of T cells in localized non-small cell lung cancer. Per germline, CDR1 LNHDA and CDR2 SQIVND (reference sequence). The CDR3 contains 11 residues. V lost 10 bases to trimming and J lost 6 bases, with 13 bases between them. General observations from the study: Highest T cell clonality was seen in uninvolved adjacent lung, surpassing that measured in tumor. Patients showing higher blood T cell density tended to see longer overall survival.

In regard to this clone: Its antigen is unknown.

Generated by immunoSEQ multiplex PCR, the TCRdb table keeps only in-frame clones and is missing some. Among 25,000 to 30,000 clones listed, 85% to 90% were seen once. The TCR was taken from an older female donor with stage III squamous cell lung carcinoma. The input for sequencing was peripheral blood, taken before any cancer treatment. The chain employs TRBV19 and TRBJ2-7; tentative D call: TRBD2 (7 bases). CDR3 protein: CAIRGGGEQYF. CDR3 bases: TGTGCCATCAGGGGCGGGGGCGAGCAGTACTTC. Using reference TRBV19 and TRBJ2-7 for the parts outside the CDR3, the full variable domain is DGGITQSPKYLFRKEGQNVTLSCEQNLNHDAMYWYRQDPGQGLRLIYYSQIVNDFQKGDIAEGYSVSREKKESFPLTVTSAQKNPTAFYLCAIRGGGEQYFGPGTRLTVT.